This passage covers 32 T cell receptor beta chains from one sample sequenced in a study of blood T cell repertoires in COVID-19. Clones were read by immunoSEQ multiplex PCR, and TCRdb kept only the in-frame ones, dropping some. The table records approximately 300,000 clones, more than 75% of them present only once. Source material: PBMCs or T cells enriched from blood (not recorded which). These receptors all come from a woman in her late teens or twenties who had recovered from COVID-19.

The V and J genes are TRBV9 and TRBJ2-7, with a tentative D call TRBD1 (10 bases). Germline V lookup: CDR1 SGDLS, CDR2 YYNGEE. Trimming removed 6 bases at V and 0 bases at J, with 22 bases between. This CDR3 contains 17 residues. Here the CDR3 reads CASIHAGGTGVSYEQYF. CDR3 coding DNA: TGTGCCAGCATACACGCGGGGGGGACAGGGGTCTCCTACGAGCAGTACTTC.

This chain links TRBV11-2 with TRBJ2-1; 8 positions match TRBD2. The length of the CDR3 is 12 residues. The germline gives CDR1 SGHAT, CDR2 FQNNGV. Losses at the gene ends were 5 bases for V and 15 bases for J; bases not matched to a gene: 9. CDR3 sequence reads: CASSLPGLERFF. The CDR3 DNA sequence: TGTGCCAGCAGCCTCCCGGGACTAGAGAGGTTCTTC. Filled out from reference TRBV11-2 and TRBJ2-1, the complete variable domain reads EAGVAQSPRYKIIEKRQSVAFWCNPISGHATLYWYQQILGQGPKLLIQFQNNGVVDDSQLPKDRFSAERLKGVDSTLKIQPAKLEDSAVYLCASSLPGLERFFGPGTRLTVL.

This rearrangement joins TRBV28 to TRBJ2-1; 11 nucleotides match TRBD1. In germline, CDR1 is MDHEN, CDR2 SYDVKM. V lost 8 bases to trimming and J lost 6 bases; unmatched junction nucleotides: 6. The CDR3 is made up of 14 amino acids. For the CDR3, the DNA is TGTGCCAGCGGAACGGGACAGGGGGGCAATGAGCAGTTCTTC. Protein: CASGTGQGGNEQFF.

This clone has just one count. The gene calls are TRBV7-9 and TRBJ1-2; D not resolved. Trimming left V 5 bases short and J 13 bases short, with 14 bases between. Germline lookup yields CDR1 SEHNR and CDR2 FQNEAQ (reference sequence). CDR3 length: 11 amino acids. The CDR3 DNA sequence: TGTGCCAGCAGCCCCTCCGAGGCTCTCACCTTC. Its translation: CASSPSEALTF.

The CDR3 protein is CASSSGGTGNYGYTF. Written as DNA, the CDR3 is TGTGCCAGCAGCTCGGGGGGGACAGGGAACTATGGCTACACCTTC. J is TRBJ1-2 and V is TRBV5-4; 9 bases line up with TRBD1. Germline values: CDR1 SGHNT, CDR2 YYREEE (reference sequence). This CDR3 contains 15 residues. With 3 bases clipped from V and 2 bases from J, the junction kept 5 bases outside the gene matches. The full variable domain, its missing parts supplied by reference TRBV5-4 and TRBJ1-2, is ETGVTQSPTHLIKTRGQQVTLRCSSQSGHNTVSWYQQALGQGPQFIFQYYREEENGRGNFPPRFSGLQFPNYSSELNVNALELDDSALYLCASSSGGTGNYGYTFGSGTRLTVV.

The rearrangement uses TRBV10-3 and TRBJ1-2; D perhaps matches TRBD1 (5 bases). Trimming pared 2 bases from V and 4 bases from J, leaving 8 bases between. Germline V gene data show CDR1 as ENHRY and CDR2 as SYGVKD. CDR3 size: 13 residues. CDR3 in DNA: TGTGCCATCAGTGAGGTTCAGGGCTATGGCTACACCTTC. This encodes CAISEVQGYGYTF.

This chain links TRBV5-1 with TRBJ1-1; the D is unclear. The CDR3 extends over 14 amino acids. V was pared by 4 bases and J by 4 bases, with 14 bases between. CDR1 and CDR2 (germline): SGHRS, YFSETQ. For the CDR3, the DNA is TGCGCCAGCAGCCTCGACTCTCCGGGCACTGAAGCTTTCTTT. Amino acids: CASSLDSPGTEAFF.

This clone appeared a few times. This chain joins TRBV7-2 and TRBJ2-2; D may be TRBD2 (6 bases). The CDR3 length is 14 residues. From germline, CDR1 is SGHTA and CDR2 FQGNSA. Between the trimmed V and J ends, which lost 4 bases and 1 base, there was a span of 7 bases. The DNA for the CDR3 is TGTGCCAGCAGCTCGGGACTGAACACCGGGGAGCTGTTTTTT. It encodes CASSSGLNTGELFF.

V usage is TRBV29-1 and J usage is TRBJ2-7; 10 bases fit TRBD1. The CDR3 runs 15 residues. The germline CDR1 and CDR2 sequences are SQVTM and ANQGSEA. V was pared by 3 bases and J by 3 bases, with 8 bases of the junction left unmatched. CDR3 sequence (DNA): TGCAGCGTTGACAATGAAGGGACAGGGGACTACGAGCAGTACTTC. Protein product: CSVDNEGTGDYEQYF.

The chain combines TRBV28 with TRBJ1-5; D might be TRBD1 (5 bases). The CDR3 totals 13 residues. From germline, CDR1 is MDHEN and CDR2 SYDVKM. Between the trimmed V and J ends, which lost 2 bases and 9 bases, there was a span of 11 bases. The CDR3 is CASSLGAPRPQHF. CDR3 nucleotide sequence: TGTGCCAGCAGTTTAGGGGCCCCGAGGCCCCAGCATTTT.

This clone was picked up one time. The chain combines TRBV10-3 with TRBJ2-7; a possible D gene is TRBD1 (5 bases). The V end was cut by 0 bases, the J end by 3 bases, with 9 bases between. This CDR3 comprises 14 residues. Per germline, CDR1 ENHRY and CDR2 SYGVKD. DNA for the CDR3: TGTGCCATCAGTGAGTCGGGCAGGGACTACGAGCAGTACTTC. Translating gives CAISESGRDYEQYF.

The chain couples TRBV7-2 to TRBJ1-5; D remains ambiguous. This CDR3 comprises 13 residues. Trimming left V 1 base short and J 7 bases short, with 8 bases between. Germline V CDR1 and CDR2: SGHTA, FQGNSA. CDR3 bases: TGTGCCAGCAGCTTAGAGCGGGAACAGCCCCAGCATTTT. Its protein is CASSLEREQPQHF.

This clone appeared a single time. The chain combines TRBV14 with TRBJ1-6; D unclear. The V and J ends lost 3 bases and 8 bases respectively, with 8 bases between them. Germline V CDR1 and CDR2: SGHDN, FVKESK. The CDR3 has 13 amino acids. Here the CDR3 reads CASSHLVYSPLHF. In nucleotides, the CDR3 is TGTGCCAGCAGCCACCTTGTTTATTCACCCCTCCACTTT.

This chain links TRBV27 with TRBJ2-7; 9 nucleotides agree with TRBD1. From germline, CDR1 is MNHEY and CDR2 SMNVEV (reference sequence). The V segment lost 6 bases and the J segment 1 base; nucleotides outside the gene matches: 7. The CDR3 loop spans 15 amino acids. CDR3 in amino acids: CASSFHRGLSYEQYF. As DNA, the CDR3 is TGTGCCAGCAGCTTCCACAGGGGGCTTTCCTACGAGCAGTACTTC.

This chain joins TRBV18 and TRBJ2-2; possible D gene TRBD1, 6 bases. The CDR3 contains 16 residues. V dropped 0 bases and J dropped 4 bases, with 12 bases sitting between them. CDR1 is KGHSH, CDR2 LQKENI, per germline. CDR3: CASSPPFQGFTGELFF. The CDR3 bases are TGTGCCAGCTCACCACCCTTTCAGGGGTTCACCGGGGAGCTGTTTTTT. The whole variable domain, remainder taken from reference TRBV18 and TRBJ2-2, is NAGVMQNPRHLVRRRGQEARLRCSPMKGHSHVYWYRQLPEEGLKFMVYLQKENIIDESGMPKERFSAEFPKEGPSILRIQQVVRGDSAAYFCASSPPFQGFTGELFFGEGSRLTVL.

This chain joins TRBV30 and TRBJ1-2, with 9 positions matching TRBD1. The CDR3 totals 13 residues. The junction had 2 bases not matched to a gene; V was cut back by 0 bases and J by 6 bases. Germline CDR1 GTSNPN, CDR2 SVGIG (reference sequence). CDR3 sequence (DNA): TGTGCCTGGAGTGTAACAGGGGGCAATGGCTACACCTTC. As protein: CAWSVTGGNGYTF. Together with reference TRBV30 and TRBJ1-2, the CDR3 gives the full variable domain: SQTIHQWPATLVQPVGSPLSLECTVEGTSNPNLYWYRQAAGRGLQLLFYSVGIGQISSEVPQNLSASRPQDRQFILSSKKLLLSDSGFYLCAWSVTGGNGYTFGSGTRLTVV.

On this clone: Other DNA sequences in the sample encode the same CDR3. CDR3 region: CASSPDREYGYTF. In nucleotides, the CDR3 is TGTGCCAGCTCACCAGACAGGGAATATGGCTACACCTTC. The V gene is TRBV18, the J gene TRBJ1-2, with 7 bases fitting TRBD1. V shed 2 bases, J shed 5 bases, and the junction held 2 bases outside the gene matches. Germline CDR1 and CDR2: KGHSH and LQKENI. The CDR3 consists of 13 residues.

The chain has TRBV7-9 and TRBJ2-3, with 8 bases matching TRBD1. CDR3 size: 14 residues. V dropped 4 bases and J dropped 2; count of bases not matched to a gene: 2. Germline CDR1 reads SEHNR; CDR2 reads FQNEAQ (reference sequence). DNA for the CDR3: TGTGCCAGCAGCTCGGACAGGGCCACAGATACGCAGTATTTT. This sequence encodes CASSSDRATDTQYF.

This rearrangement joins TRBV18 to TRBJ1-4, with D uncertain. The germline V gene has CDR1 KGHSH and CDR2 LQKENI. This CDR3 has 15 amino acids. Trimming took off 4 bases at V and 4 bases at J, with 13 bases between the two ends. As DNA, the CDR3 is TGTGCCAGCTCACTACAGCCTAACCGTAATGAAAAACTGTTTTTT. Residues: CASSLQPNRNEKLFF.

The CDR3, as DNA: TGTGCCAGCAGCGTACTCGATGAGCAGTTCTTC. Encoded protein: CASSVLDEQFF. The chain couples TRBV7-2 to TRBJ2-1; D unclear. CDR3 size: 11 residues. The germline V gene has CDR1 SGHTA and CDR2 FQGNSA. The V end lost 5 bases, the J end lost 8 bases, and 7 bases lay between the germline ends.

V usage is TRBV18 and J usage is TRBJ2-6; 9 bases are a match to TRBD1. This CDR3 is built from 18 residues. The germline gives CDR1 KGHSH, CDR2 LQKENI. V gave up 3 bases and J gave up 1 base; unmatched junction bases: 7. The CDR3 loop is CASSPPRDRVSGANVLTF. As DNA, the CDR3 is TGTGCCAGCTCACCGCCCCGGGACAGGGTTTCTGGGGCCAACGTCCTGACTTTC.

V usage is TRBV12-5 and J usage is TRBJ1-1, with a weak D call TRBD1 (6 bases). Germline CDR1 and CDR2: LGHNT and FRNRAP. V was trimmed by 5 bases and J by 7 bases, leaving 20 bases between them. The CDR3 totals 15 residues. The CDR3 region has the DNA TGTGCTAGTGGTAACCGGGACACGAGTGCTGGTGAAGCTTTCTTT. Translating gives CASGNRDTSAGEAFF.

The CDR3 reads CASSLGRTGKLGTGELFF. The CDR3, as DNA: TGTGCCAGCAGCCTGGGACGGACAGGGAAGTTAGGCACCGGGGAGCTGTTTTTT. The chain combines TRBV5-6 with TRBJ2-2; 8 nucleotides agree with TRBD1. V trimming: 4 bases; J trimming: 4 bases; junction bases outside the gene matches: 15. CDR3 length: 18 residues. Germline V gene sequence: CDR1 SGHDT, CDR2 YYEEEE. Filled out from reference TRBV5-6 and TRBJ2-2, the complete variable domain reads DAGVTQSPTHLIKTRGQQVTLRCSPKSGHDTVSWYQQALGQGPQFIFQYYEEEERQRGNFPDRFSGHQFPNYSSELNVNALLLGDSALYLCASSLGRTGKLGTGELFFGEGSRLTVL.

This clone showed up just a few times. The rearrangement links TRBV19 to TRBJ1-2, with a tentative D call TRBD1 (6 bases). The germline V gene encodes CDR1 LNHDA and CDR2 SQIVND (reference sequence). The CDR3 spans 15 residues. V lost 6 bases and J lost 3, with 17 bases in between. In DNA form, the CDR3 reads TGTGCCAGTAGCATCAACCTACAGGGCCACTATGGCTACACCTTC. As protein: CASSINLQGHYGYTF.

The rearrangement joins TRBV27 to TRBJ2-7; 12 bases map to TRBD2. The germline V gene encodes CDR1 MNHEY and CDR2 SMNVEV (reference sequence). V gave up 2 bases and J gave up 7 bases; unmatched junction bases: 3. This CDR3 has 14 amino acids. The CDR3 reads CASSLLAGGGEQYF. CDR3 in DNA: TGTGCCAGCAGTTTACTAGCGGGAGGGGGTGAGCAGTACTTC.

Only one count was recorded for this clone. This rearrangement joins TRBV2 to TRBJ1-2, with unresolved D. CDR3 length: 12 residues. With 8 bases removed from V and 14 bases from J, the gap between germline ends came to 21 bases. Germline V CDR1 and CDR2: SNHLY, FYNNEI. In DNA form, the CDR3 reads TGTGCCAGCTCCCGCCAGACTAGAAACTCGACCTTC. This codes for CASSRQTRNSTF.

This chain links TRBV7-8 with TRBJ1-5; D is undetermined. The CDR3 runs to 12 residues. The V end lost 3 bases, the J end lost 5 bases, and 5 bases lay between the germline ends. Germline V gene sequence: CDR1 SGHVS, CDR2 FQNEAQ. CDR3 DNA: TGTGCCAGCAGCTTTAGTGATCAGCCCCAGCATTTT. Residues: CASSFSDQPQHF.

The V call is TRBV19, the J call TRBJ1-2; 7 bases are a match to TRBD1. With V trimmed by 4 bases and J by 6 bases, 11 bases remained unmatched. The CDR3 loop spans 15 amino acids. CDR1 and CDR2 from the germline V gene are LNHDA and SQIVND (reference sequence). CDR3 coding DNA: TGTGCCAGTAGTAGCAACGCAGGGGGAAGGAATGGCTACACCTTC. Its protein product is CASSSNAGGRNGYTF. Supplemented by reference TRBV19 and TRBJ1-2, the full variable domain reads DGGITQSPKYLFRKEGQNVTLSCEQNLNHDAMYWYRQDPGQGLRLIYYSQIVNDFQKGDIAEGYSVSREKKESFPLTVTSAQKNPTAFYLCASSSNAGGRNGYTFGSGTRLTVV.

The rearrangement links TRBV12-3 or TRBV12-4 to TRBJ2-5; TRBD2 is a possible D gene (5 bases). The CDR3 contains 12 residues. Between the trimmed V and J ends, which lost 5 bases and 2 bases, there was a span of 6 bases. CDR3 in DNA: TGTGCCAGCAGTCGCGGGCAAGAGACCCAGTACTTC. Protein sequence: CASSRGQETQYF.

The rearrangement links TRBV12-3 or TRBV12-4 to TRBJ1-2; D is ambiguous. The CDR3 totals 13 residues. V was trimmed by 6 bases and J by 3 bases, leaving 11 bases between them. The DNA for the CDR3 is TGTGCCAGCAGCCCTGGGAGGGACTATGGCTACACCTTC. This codes for CASSPGRDYGYTF.

The chain carries TRBV7-8 and TRBJ2-3, with 9 bases that match TRBD2. Per the germline V gene, CDR1 is SGHVS and CDR2 is FQNEAQ. The CDR3 consists of 16 residues. V was clipped by 5 bases and J by 6 bases; unmatched bases: 12. The CDR3 region is CASSLVRRGGLDTQYF. The CDR3 bases are TGTGCCAGCAGCCTAGTGAGGCGGGGGGGCCTTGATACGCAGTATTTT. Filled out from reference TRBV7-8 and TRBJ2-3, the complete variable domain reads GAGVSQSPRYKVAKRGQDVALRCDPISGHVSLFWYQQALGQGPEFLTYFQNEAQLDKSGLPSDRFFAERPEGSVSTLKIQRTQQEDSAVYLCASSLVRRGGLDTQYFGPGTRLTVL.

The gene calls are TRBV12-3 or TRBV12-4 and TRBJ1-1; tentative D call: TRBD1 (6 bases). Trimming stripped 6 bases from V and 7 bases from J, with 12 bases between. The CDR3 is 12 amino acids. CDR3 loop: CASSPRGSEAFF. The DNA for the CDR3 is TGTGCCAGCAGCCCTAGGGGGAGTGAAGCTTTCTTT.